These 14 T cell receptor beta chains came from one sample sequenced in a study of cytomegalovirus exposure and HLA in healthy donors. Primers for the PCR totalled 60 Vbeta and 13 Jbeta. Some clones are missing from TCRdb's copy, which holds only in-frame ones; the method was immunoSEQ multiplex PCR. The sample includes about 160,000 clones, about 68% of them seen just once. The sample comprised PBMCs. These receptors originate from a female donor in good health and CMV-seronegative.

This clone was found a few times. The rearrangement uses TRBV4-1 and TRBJ2-7; 9 bases align to TRBD1. V shed 1 base and J 4 bases; nucleotides not matched to a gene: 8. This CDR3 is built from 16 residues. CDR1 MGHRA and CDR2 YSYEKL come from the germline V gene. The CDR3 loop is CASSQARGQGTYEQYF. In nucleotides, the CDR3 is TGCGCCAGCAGCCAAGCGAGGGGACAGGGAACGTACGAGCAGTACTTC.

The V and J genes are TRBV7-3 and TRBJ1-1; D uncertain. This CDR3 has 13 amino acids. Germline V gives CDR1 SGHTA, CDR2 FQGTGA. The V and J ends lost 2 bases and 0 bases respectively, with 4 bases between them. The CDR3 nucleotides are TGTGCCAGCAGCTTATCCATGAACACTGAAGCTTTCTTT. It encodes CASSLSMNTEAFF. The whole variable domain, remainder taken from reference TRBV7-3 and TRBJ1-1, is GAGVSQTPSNKVTEKGKYVELRCDPISGHTALYWYRQSLGQGPEFLIYFQGTGAADDSGLPNDRFFAVRPEGSVSTLKIQRTERGDSAVYLCASSLSMNTEAFFGQGTRLTVV.

This clone was observed a handful of times. The chain is built from TRBV7-9 and TRBJ2-5; D might be TRBD1 (7 bases). From germline, CDR1 is SEHNR and CDR2 FQNEAQ (reference sequence). V was cut by 3 bases and J by 2 bases, with 16 bases left in between. The CDR3 spans 16 residues. The DNA for the CDR3 is TGTGCCAGCAGCTTGGGACAGACTAGGGGTCAAGAGACCCAGTACTTC. This translates into CASSLGQTRGQETQYF. Variable domain in full (rest from reference TRBV7-9 and TRBJ2-5): DTGVSQNPRHKITKRGQNVTFRCDPISEHNRLYWYRQTLGQGPEFLTYFQNEAQLEKSRLLSDRFSAERPKGSFSTLEIQRTEQGDSAMYLCASSLGQTRGQETQYFGPGTRLLVL.

J is TRBJ2-3 and V is TRBV7-2; 8 bases map to TRBD2. The germline V gene has CDR1 SGHTA and CDR2 FQGNSA. The V gene end was trimmed by 2 bases and the J gene end by 2 bases; junction bases not matched to a gene: 9. The CDR3 length is 17 residues. The CDR3 DNA reads as TGTGCCAGCAGCTTAACGTTTTGGCGGGGGGACACAGATACGCAGTATTTT. Its protein is CASSLTFWRGDTDTQYF.

This chain joins TRBV28 and TRBJ2-3, with a tentative D call TRBD2 (6 bases). CDR1 and CDR2 (germline): MDHEN, SYDVKM. V gave up 3 bases and J gave up 5 bases, with 15 bases separating them. The CDR3 runs to 15 residues. The CDR3 protein is CASSLPAGQIDTQYF. The CDR3 DNA is TGTGCCAGCAGTTTGCCCGCGGGGCAGATAGATACGCAGTATTTT.

V and J are TRBV5-1 and TRBJ1-3, with D hard to call. The germline gives CDR1 SGHRS, CDR2 YFSETQ. Trimming took 6 bases from V and 1 from J, leaving 20 bases between them. This CDR3 is 17 amino acids long. The CDR3 region is CASTTTPAPSSGNTIYF. The CDR3 nucleotides are TGCGCCAGCACCACGACTCCGGCTCCTAGTTCTGGAAACACCATATATTTT.

This sequence joins TRBV19 and TRBJ2-7; no definite D call. V lost 1 base, J lost 5 bases, and 3 bases lay in between. Germline V gives CDR1 LNHDA, CDR2 SQIVND (reference sequence). CDR3 length: 11 residues. The CDR3 loop reads CASSIADEQYF. The CDR3, as DNA: TGTGCCAGTAGTATAGCGGACGAGCAGTACTTC.

The chain links TRBV7-9 to TRBJ2-3, with D perhaps matching TRBD2 (5 bases). Trimming left V 4 bases short and J 6 bases short, with 17 bases between. The CDR3 is 15 residues long. Germline V gene data show CDR1 as SEHNR and CDR2 as FQNEAQ (reference sequence). The CDR3 here is CASSSRWATGDTQYF. The CDR3 region has the DNA TGTGCCAGCAGCTCACGTTGGGCGACGGGGGATACGCAGTATTTT. Looking up the rest from reference TRBV7-9 and TRBJ2-3 gives the full variable domain: DTGVSQNPRHKITKRGQNVTFRCDPISEHNRLYWYRQTLGQGPEFLTYFQNEAQLEKSRLLSDRFSAERPKGSFSTLEIQRTEQGDSAMYLCASSSRWATGDTQYFGPGTRLTVL.

This clone appeared once. The V call is TRBV13, the J call TRBJ2-7; 9 bases agree with TRBD1. The J segment lost 1 base and the V segment lost 3 bases, leaving 16 bases of the junction unmatched. The CDR3 runs to 19 residues. CDR1 is PRHDT and CDR2 is FYEKMQ in the germline V gene (reference sequence). The CDR3 DNA is TGTGCCAGCAGCTTCCTCACGGGACAGGGACCTCCCGGGTCCTACGAGCAGTACTTC. As protein: CASSFLTGQGPPGSYEQYF.

The V and J genes are TRBV7-2 and TRBJ1-3; tentatively, D is TRBD1 (6 bases). Germline CDR1 SGHTA, CDR2 FQGNSA. The CDR3 loop spans 15 amino acids. Trimming took 6 bases from V and 0 from J, leaving 12 bases between them. Here the CDR3 DNA reads TGTGCCAGCAGACCTGACAGGTTCTCTGGAAACACCATATATTTT. This codes for CASRPDRFSGNTIYF. The full variable domain, with the rest looked up from reference TRBV7-2 and TRBJ1-3, is GAGVSQSPSNKVTEKGKDVELRCDPISGHTALYWYRQSLGQGLEFLIYFQGNSAPDKSGLPSDRFSAERTGGSVSTLTIQRTQQEDSAVYLCASRPDRFSGNTIYFGEGSWLTVV.

The table lists this clone with a few counts. The chain has TRBV14 and TRBJ1-2; TRBD1 is a possible D gene (6 bases). This CDR3 region has 15 residues. Between the trimmed V and J ends, which lost 6 bases and 5 bases, there was a span of 19 bases. The V gene's germline CDR1 is SGHDN and CDR2 FVKESK. In DNA form, the CDR3 reads TGTGCCAGCAGGAATTCGGGGGGCGCGCGGTATGGCTACACCTTC. It encodes CASRNSGGARYGYTF. Full variable domain (outside the CDR3, taken from reference TRBV14 and TRBJ1-2): EAGVTQFPSHSVIEKGQTVTLRCDPISGHDNLYWYRRVMGKEIKFLLHFVKESKQDESGMPNNRFLAERTGGTYSTLKVQPAELEDSGVYFCASRNSGGARYGYTFGSGTRLTVV.

This clone has a handful of counts. The chain combines TRBV7-2 with TRBJ2-6; the D is unclear. Germline assignment: CDR1 SGHTA and CDR2 FQGNSA. The CDR3 covers 14 residues. V was pared by 5 bases and J by 0 bases, with 5 bases between. The CDR3 here is CASSLTSGANVLTF. DNA of the CDR3: TGTGCCAGCAGCCTAACCTCTGGGGCCAACGTCCTGACTTTC. Full variable domain (rest looked up from reference TRBV7-2 and TRBJ2-6): GAGVSQSPSNKVTEKGKDVELRCDPISGHTALYWYRQSLGQGLEFLIYFQGNSAPDKSGLPSDRFSAERTGGSVSTLTIQRTQQEDSAVYLCASSLTSGANVLTFGAGSRLTVL.

The J gene is TRBJ2-6, the V gene TRBV11-1; D is ambiguous. Trimming took 3 bases from V and 0 from J, leaving 6 bases between them. Germline V gene lookup returns CDR1 SGHAT and CDR2 FQDESV (reference sequence). The CDR3 is 15 residues long. The DNA of the CDR3 is TGTGCCAGCAGCTTTCTGGCCTCTGGGGCCAACGTCCTGACTTTC. Its translation: CASSFLASGANVLTF.

This sequence joins TRBV7-9 and TRBJ2-5, with 9 bases aligning to TRBD1. The J call is in doubt because the DNA end fits TRBJ2-7 better. Germline loops: CDR1 SEHNR, CDR2 FQNEAQ (reference sequence). CDR3 length equals 13 residues. The CDR3, as DNA: TGTGCCAGCCGGGACAGGGTCGGCTACGAGCAGTACTTC. Its protein is CASRDRVGYEQYF.